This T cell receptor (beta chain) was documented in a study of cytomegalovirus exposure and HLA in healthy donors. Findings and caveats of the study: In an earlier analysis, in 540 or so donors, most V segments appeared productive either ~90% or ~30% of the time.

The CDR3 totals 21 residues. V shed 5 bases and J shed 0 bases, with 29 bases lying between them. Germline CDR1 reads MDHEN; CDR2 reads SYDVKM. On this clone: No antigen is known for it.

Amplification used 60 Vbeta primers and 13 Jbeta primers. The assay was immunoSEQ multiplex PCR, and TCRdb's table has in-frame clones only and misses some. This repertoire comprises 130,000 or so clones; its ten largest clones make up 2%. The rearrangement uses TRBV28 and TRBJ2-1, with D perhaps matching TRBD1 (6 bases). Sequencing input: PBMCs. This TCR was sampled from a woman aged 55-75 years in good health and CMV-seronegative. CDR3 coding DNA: TGTGCCAGCAGTCCCCACCTACTACAGGGTGCTGGAGGTTTCTCCTACAATGAGCAGTTCTTC. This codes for CASSPHLLQGAGGFSYNEQFF.